The source of this T cell receptor (beta chain) is a study of T cells of healthy individuals. The CDR3 spans 13 residues. Looked up from germline, CDR1 is MNHNS and CDR2 is SASEGT. Germline trimming cut 7 bases from V and 9 bases from J; bases unmatched to any gene: 7. TCRdb recomputed calls from the 5' RACE reads with MiXCR, one row per CDR3 protein. The table lists 55,000 to 65,000 distinct CDR3 sequences, around 15% of them singletons, with about 4.7% in the top ten. The receptor's source is a human donor in good health. This chain connects TRBV6-1 to TRBJ2-1; 9 positions agree with TRBD2. The CDR3 here is CASMGGGAGEQFF. The CDR3 region has the DNA TGTGCCAGCATGGGCGGGGGGGCCGGTGAGCAGTTCTTC.